Sequencing of this T cell receptor (beta chain) was carried out in a study of T cells generated in artificial thymic organoids. The organoids combined MS5 murine stromal cells carrying human DLL1 with human hematopoietic stem and progenitor cells. FACS-sorted CD34+CD3- hematopoietic stem and progenitor cells, with residual T cells removed, seeded the organoids. Culture medium was serum-free RPMI with B27, FLT3L, IL-7, ascorbic acid. RNA was purified from 40,000 to 200,000 sorted cells per sample. In this sample, this clonotype turned up many times. The target antigen is unknown. Germline CDR1 is DFQATT and CDR2 is SNEGSKA (reference sequence). The CDR3 runs 13 residues. The ends lost 1 base at V and 8 bases at J; junction bases unmatched: 6. Separate semi-nested PCRs amplified TCRalpha and TCRbeta libraries using constant-region reverse primers in TRAC or TRBC. TCRdb independently ran MiXCR on the 5' RACE reads; one entry per CDR3 protein. The sample consists of around 5,600 distinct CDR3 sequences, around 25% of them appearing once.

This receptor was obtained from a human donor who gave cord blood stem cells for thymic organoid culture, a cardiac surgery patient who gave postnatal thymus, or a blood donor (not recorded which). The chain recombines TRBV20-1 with TRBJ1-2, with 8 bases lining up with TRBD1. The sample comprised naive CD8+ T cells grown in artificial thymic organoids from cord blood stem and progenitor cells. The subset is: CD3+TCRalphabeta+CD8SP T cells; for blood, CD45RO-CCR7+ naive CD8+ T cells. This CDR3 reads CSARVARGLGYTF. In DNA, the CDR3 is TGCAGTGCTAGAGTGGCCAGGGGGCTCGGCTACACCTTC.